This T cell receptor beta chain was captured in a study of blood T cell repertoires in COVID-19. Study at large: Donors in the United States, Italy and Spain gave samples during acute or convalescent COVID-19. PBMCs, B-cell-depleted T cells, or T cells were the source of the cDNA or gDNA that made up the material.

In the source study's methods: Amplification with reference gene primers provided the estimates of nucleated cell counts. The data were produced by immunoSEQ multiplex PCR, yet TCRdb's version contains in-frame clones alone and is incomplete. The V and J calls and clone size are taken from that table; D and trimming were inferred from the DNA. In the table there are 150,000 to 200,000 clones, around 80% of which are singletons. Per germline, CDR1 SGHVS and CDR2 FQNEAQ. CDR3 length: 18 residues. V was pared by 3 bases and J by 3 bases, with 21 bases between. The cohort comprised adults aged about 18 to 100 years residing in about two dozen US areas.

The TCR was taken from a man aged 50-60 years who had recovered from COVID-19. J is TRBJ1-5 and V is TRBV7-8; maybe TRBD1 (5 bases). Sample: PBMCs or T cells enriched from blood (not recorded which). Written as DNA, the CDR3 is TGTGCCAGCAGCTTCCGGGACTATAGCGAGGCAAACAATCAGCCCCAGCATTTT. It specifies CASSFRDYSEANNQPQHF. Combining the CDR3 with reference TRBV7-8 and TRBJ1-5 gives the whole variable domain GAGVSQSPRYKVAKRGQDVALRCDPISGHVSLFWYQQALGQGPEFLTYFQNEAQLDKSGLPSDRFFAERPEGSVSTLKIQRTQQEDSAVYLCASSFRDYSEANNQPQHFGDGTRLSIL.